This T cell receptor (beta chain) is from a study of blood T cell repertoires in COVID-19. Background on the study: Sample material is recorded as cDNA or gDNA derived from T cells, B-cell-depleted T cells, or PBMCs.

Produced via immunoSEQ multiplex PCR; TCRdb's table is partial and in-frame only. Of a few hundred thousand clones in the sample, under 90% were seen once. Trimming took 4 bases from V and 2 from J, leaving 9 bases between them. In germline, CDR1 is LNHDA, CDR2 SQIVND (reference sequence). CDR3 size: 14 residues. V is TRBV19 and J is TRBJ1-5; no reliable D call. The clonotype comes from an elderly woman with COVID-19, enrolled during active disease. Sequenced material: peripheral blood. CDR3 protein: CASSTTWGNQPQHF. The DNA for the CDR3 is TGTGCCAGTAGTACGACTTGGGGCAATCAGCCCCAGCATTTT.